Below, 29 T cell receptor beta chains from the same sample are listed, as sequenced in a study of naive and memory T cell subsets. Regarding the study as a whole: Naive repertoires, especially CD8, held a few larger clonotypes, possibly memory cells re-expressing CD45RA.

The beta constant-region primer was an equimolar mix of two oligonucleotides covering TRBC1 and TRBC2. Four rounds of PCR amplified the ligated cDNA using nested alpha and beta constant-region primers plus SP2. TCRdb reprocessed the UMI-ligation and nested PCR reads via MiXCR and lists one record per CDR3 protein. The sample contains about 150,000 distinct CDR3 sequences, 20% to 25% of which appear only once. Antigen specificity for these receptors is unknown. Sequenced sample: naive CD4+ T cells from blood. Receptors were obtained from a human donor in good health.

The chain joins TRBV20-1 to TRBJ2-1, with D possibly being TRBD1 (5 bases). The germline CDR1 and CDR2 sequences are DFQATT and SNEGSKA (reference sequence). The CDR3 is 17 residues long. Trimming cost V 0 bases and J 0 bases, with 15 bases left between them. CDR3 coding DNA: TGCAGTGCTAGAGATCCATGGGGCACGAGCTCCTACAATGAGCAGTTCTTC. Protein: CSARDPWGTSSYNEQFF.

This clonotype was counted only a few times. J is TRBJ1-1 and V is TRBV6-5, with D tentatively TRBD1 (5 bases). CDR3 length equals 15 residues. V was cut by 2 bases and J by 6 bases, with 16 bases left in between. Per the germline V gene, CDR1 is MNHEY and CDR2 is SVGAGI. The CDR3 loop is CASSYLRGRNPEAFF. The CDR3 nucleotides are TGTGCCAGCAGTTACCTGAGGGGCAGAAACCCTGAAGCTTTCTTT.

This clonotype appeared many times. V and J are TRBV28 and TRBJ2-3; 10 bases agree with TRBD2. Per germline, CDR1 MDHEN and CDR2 SYDVKM. V dropped 7 bases and J dropped 0; count of bases not matched to a gene: 10. The CDR3 extends over 17 amino acids. CDR3 loop: CASTISGLAPSTDTQYF. In DNA, the CDR3 is TGTGCCAGCACCATTTCGGGACTAGCGCCTAGCACAGATACGCAGTATTTT.

The rearrangement links TRBV27 to TRBJ2-2; perhaps TRBD1 as D (5 bases). Between the trimmed V and J ends, which lost 6 bases and 2 bases, there was a span of 16 bases. This CDR3 region has 16 residues. Germline CDR1 is MNHEY and CDR2 is SMNVEV (reference sequence). CDR3 region: CASRQFRTSNTGELFF. The CDR3 nucleotides read TGTGCCAGCAGACAATTTCGGACAAGTAACACCGGGGAGCTGTTTTTT.

There are many counts of this clonotype. The gene calls are TRBV6-2 or TRBV6-3 and TRBJ2-3; 11 bases are a match to TRBD2. The CDR3 runs to 14 residues. J was trimmed by 15 bases and V by 7 bases; bases with no gene match: 15. Germline values: CDR1 MNHEY, CDR2 SVGEGT. CDR3 DNA: TGTGCCAGCACGAAGGCGACTAGCGGGAAGAGCCTTTATTTT. Protein sequence: CASTKATSGKSLYF.

The chain uses TRBV6-5 and TRBJ1-2, with a tentative D call TRBD1 (6 bases). This CDR3 has 13 residues. CDR1 and CDR2 from the germline V gene are MNHEY and SVGAGI. V lost 4 bases, J lost 5 bases, and 11 bases lay in between. CDR3 sequence: CASSSGVGYGYTF. CDR3 in DNA: TGTGCCAGCAGTTCAGGGGTGGGTTATGGCTACACCTTC.

V and J are TRBV6-5 and TRBJ1-3; D gene ambiguous. V was pared by 10 bases and J by 0 bases, with 19 bases between. The CDR3 sequence is 16 residues long. CDR1 MNHEY and CDR2 SVGAGI come from the germline V gene. For the CDR3, the DNA is TGTGCCACCCGTAAAGGACCCATGGTCTCTGGAAACACCATATATTTT. Protein sequence: CATRKGPMVSGNTIYF.

V is TRBV23-1 and J is TRBJ1-5; no reliable D call. TRBV23-1 is an ORF for which the function is uncertain. The CDR3 is 16 residues long. Trimming stripped 0 bases from V and 9 bases from J, with 18 bases between. This CDR3 is CASSQSWGTATGPQHF. The CDR3, as DNA: TGCGCCAGCAGTCAATCGTGGGGTACAGCCACGGGGCCCCAGCATTTT.

This clonotype was picked up a small number of times. This chain uses TRBV20-1 with TRBJ2-2, with 10 nucleotides matching TRBD2. The CDR3 consists of 18 residues. From germline, CDR1 is DFQATT and CDR2 SNEGSKA (reference sequence). Trimming took 4 bases from V and 5 from J; bases not matched to a gene: 16. In DNA, the CDR3 is TGCAGTGCTACCCACGGGGGGCTAGCGGGAGTTGGTACCGGGGAGCTGTTTTTT. It specifies CSATHGGLAGVGTGELFF.

The chain is built from TRBV3-1 and TRBJ2-7; weak D call: TRBD2 (6 bases). This CDR3 has 15 amino acids. Germline values: CDR1 LGHDT, CDR2 YNNKEL (reference sequence). V was clipped by 0 bases and J by 6 bases, with 15 bases between them. CDR3 loop: CASSQDQGRLSEQYF. The CDR3 nucleotides are TGTGCCAGCAGCCAAGATCAAGGGAGGTTAAGCGAGCAGTACTTC.

This clonotype showed up just a few times. J is TRBJ2-7 and V is TRBV12-3 or TRBV12-4; the D is unclear. The CDR3 loop spans 15 amino acids. Trimming cost V 6 bases and J 1 base, with 16 bases left between them. The CDR3 nucleotides are TGTGCCAGCAGCCGAATACACCTCGGGTCCTACGAGCAGTACTTC. The encoded protein is CASSRIHLGSYEQYF.

V gene TRBV20-1 combines with J gene TRBJ1-5; D is possibly TRBD1 (6 bases). CDR1 is DFQATT, CDR2 SNEGSKA, per germline (reference sequence). V shed 3 bases and J shed 0 bases, with 12 bases lying between them. The CDR3 covers 15 residues. The DNA of the CDR3 is TGCAGTGCTAGGGGGGCTGGGATTAGCAATCAGCCCCAGCATTTT. Translation: CSARGAGISNQPQHF.

The rearrangement joins TRBV10-3 to TRBJ2-5, with a weak D call TRBD1 (6 bases). Trimming removed 3 bases at V and 1 base at J, with 9 bases between. The CDR3 extends over 14 amino acids. The germline V gene encodes CDR1 ENHRY and CDR2 SYGVKD. The CDR3 bases are TGTGCCATCAGTGACAGGGGACCCCAAGAGACCCAGTACTTC. Its translation: CAISDRGPQETQYF.

The V gene is TRBV6-2 or TRBV6-3, the J gene TRBJ1-2; 8 nucleotides line up with TRBD1. Losses at the gene ends were 4 bases for V and 2 bases for J; bases not matched to a gene: 3. CDR1 MNHEY and CDR2 SVGEGT come from the germline V gene. The CDR3 contains 14 residues. CDR3 coding DNA: TGTGCCAGCAGTTCGGACAGGGCCAACTATGGCTACACCTTC. This encodes CASSSDRANYGYTF.

This chain links TRBV12-5 with TRBJ2-3, with 10 bases that match TRBD2. From germline, CDR1 is LGHNT and CDR2 FRNRAP. The CDR3 consists of 20 residues. Trimming at V came to 0 bases and at J to 2 bases, leaving 14 bases not matched to a gene. In nucleotides, the CDR3 is TGTGCTAGTGGTTTGGTAACGCTCCTTTTAGCGGGAGGCCACACAGATACGCAGTATTTT. Translating it yields CASGLVTLLLAGGHTDTQYF.

The rearrangement uses TRBV4-2 and TRBJ2-3; a possible D gene is TRBD1 (6 bases). Trimming stripped 1 base from V and 3 bases from J, with 14 bases between. CDR1 and CDR2 (germline): LGHNA, YNFKEQ. The CDR3 covers 16 residues. The CDR3 coding sequence is TGTGCCAGCAGCCAAGTTGATGCAGGGGAGACAGATACGCAGTATTTT. Amino acid sequence: CASSQVDAGETDTQYF.

The chain links TRBV28 to TRBJ2-2; weak D call: TRBD2 (5 bases). Germline V gives CDR1 MDHEN, CDR2 SYDVKM. CDR3 length: 15 amino acids. Trimming took off 8 bases at V and 0 bases at J, with 13 bases between the two ends. The CDR3 reads CASQWSGPNTGELFF. The CDR3 nucleotides read TGTGCCAGCCAGTGGAGCGGACCGAACACCGGGGAGCTGTTTTTT.

The CDR3, as DNA: TGCAGCGGAGACTCGGGCGGAATCAATGAGCAGTTCTTC. Translation: CSGDSGGINEQFF. J is TRBJ2-1 and V is TRBV29-1; no definite D call. Trimming removed 7 bases at V and 6 bases at J, with 16 bases between. Germline V CDR1 and CDR2: SQVTM, ANQGSEA. The CDR3 runs to 13 residues.

This clonotype was observed many times. The chain is built from TRBV29-1 and TRBJ1-1; unclear D gene. The CDR3 loop spans 11 amino acids. Germline lookup yields CDR1 SQVTM and CDR2 ANQGSEA. Trimming cost V 7 bases and J 4 bases, with 10 bases left between them. As DNA, the CDR3 is TGCAGCGGCACCCCGGGCACTGAAGCTTTCTTT. It translates to CSGTPGTEAFF.

The chain carries TRBV28 and TRBJ2-7; TRBD2 might be the D (7 bases). V dropped 11 bases and J dropped 2 bases, with 16 bases sitting between them. Germline V gives CDR1 MDHEN, CDR2 SYDVKM. The CDR3 is 13 residues long. In DNA form, the CDR3 reads TGTGCCTACAGGGCTAGCGGCGCCTACGAGCAGTACTTC. Protein: CAYRASGAYEQYF.

The chain couples TRBV12-3 or TRBV12-4 to TRBJ2-5, with TRBD2 matching over 11 bases. The CDR3 spans 15 residues. The trim removed 3 bases at V and 5 bases at J, leaving 5 bases unmatched. CDR3 amino acids: CASSFSGRALETQYF. In DNA form, the CDR3 reads TGTGCCAGCAGTTTTAGCGGGAGGGCACTTGAGACCCAGTACTTC.

J is TRBJ2-7 and V is TRBV20-1; no definite D call. Germline lookup yields CDR1 DFQATT and CDR2 SNEGSKA (reference sequence). This CDR3 comprises 11 residues. V shed 4 bases and J shed 3 bases, with 7 bases lying between them. The DNA of the CDR3 is TGCAGTGCTACCAAAAACTACGAGCAGTACTTC. Translated, it gives CSATKNYEQYF.

This clonotype was found a few times. The chain employs TRBV29-1 and TRBJ2-3, with D possibly TRBD1 on 5 matching bases. The ends were cut back, 6 bases at V and 0 bases at J, with 16 bases in the middle. Germline lookup yields CDR1 SQVTM and CDR2 ANQGSEA. This CDR3 is 15 amino acids long. The CDR3 loop is CSVTWGGSSTDTQYF. DNA for the CDR3: TGCAGCGTGACTTGGGGCGGATCTAGCACAGATACGCAGTATTTT.

This rearrangement joins TRBV20-1 to TRBJ2-1; 9 nucleotides match TRBD2. Germline values: CDR1 DFQATT, CDR2 SNEGSKA (reference sequence). CDR3 length: 15 amino acids. The ends lost 2 bases at V and 4 bases at J; junction bases unmatched: 6. As DNA, the CDR3 is TGCAGTGCTAGACCGAGCGGGAGGTTGTACAATGAGCAGTTCTTC. It yields the protein CSARPSGRLYNEQFF.

The V call is TRBV15, the J call TRBJ2-7; TRBD2 matches at 8 bases. Per germline, CDR1 LNHNV and CDR2 YYDKDF (reference sequence). The CDR3 sequence is 14 residues long. The V segment lost 6 bases and the J segment 1 base; nucleotides outside the gene matches: 5. CDR3 loop: CATRDTSGSYEQYF. The CDR3 nucleotides are TGTGCCACCAGGGATACTAGCGGATCCTACGAGCAGTACTTC.

The J gene is TRBJ2-3, the V gene TRBV28; D is ambiguous. Germline-derived CDR1 and CDR2 are MDHEN and SYDVKM. This CDR3 region has 15 residues. Trimming cost V 3 bases and J 1 base, with 11 bases left between them. The CDR3 bases are TGTGCCAGCAGTTTCCTGACAAGTCGCACAGATACGCAGTATTTT. It specifies CASSFLTSRTDTQYF.

This sequence joins TRBV2 and TRBJ1-5; D possibly corresponds to TRBD1 (5 bases). This CDR3 is 13 amino acids long. CDR1 and CDR2 (germline): SNHLY, FYNNEI. V was cut by 8 bases and J by 4 bases, with 12 bases left in between. This chain's CDR3 is CASAGRENQPQHF. CDR3 sequence (DNA): TGTGCCAGCGCCGGCAGGGAAAATCAGCCCCAGCATTTT.

The rearrangement joins TRBV7-2 to TRBJ2-4; 8 bases fit TRBD2. The CDR3 totals 17 residues. V dropped 5 bases and J dropped 2; count of bases not matched to a gene: 11. Germline CDR1 is SGHTA and CDR2 is FQGNSA. The CDR3 here is CASSQKYGGGPKNIQYF. The CDR3 DNA reads TGTGCCAGCAGCCAGAAATATGGCGGGGGGCCCAAAAACATTCAGTACTTC.

V usage is TRBV7-6 and J usage is TRBJ2-3, with 10 nucleotides matching TRBD2. V dropped 1 base and J dropped 4; count of bases not matched to a gene: 11. This CDR3 region has 18 residues. Germline V gene data show CDR1 as SGHVS and CDR2 as FNYEAQ. The CDR3 coding sequence is TGTGCCAGCAGCTTAGGACCCCCTAGCGGGAGTGGCGCAGATACGCAGTATTTT. Amino acid sequence: CASSLGPPSGSGADTQYF.